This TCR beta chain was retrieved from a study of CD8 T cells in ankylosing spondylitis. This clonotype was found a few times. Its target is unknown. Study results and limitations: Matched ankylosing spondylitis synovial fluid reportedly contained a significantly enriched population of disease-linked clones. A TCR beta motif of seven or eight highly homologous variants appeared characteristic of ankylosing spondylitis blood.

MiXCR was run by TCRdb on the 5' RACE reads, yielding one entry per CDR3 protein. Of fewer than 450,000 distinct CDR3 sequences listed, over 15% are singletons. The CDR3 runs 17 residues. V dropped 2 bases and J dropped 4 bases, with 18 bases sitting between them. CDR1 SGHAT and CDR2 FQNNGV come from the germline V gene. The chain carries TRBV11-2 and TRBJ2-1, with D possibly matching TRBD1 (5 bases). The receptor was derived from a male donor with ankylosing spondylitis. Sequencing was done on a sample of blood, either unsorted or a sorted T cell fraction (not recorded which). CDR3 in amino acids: CASSLRTTAKPYNEQFF. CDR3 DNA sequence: TGTGCCAGCAGCTTACGGACGACAGCGAAACCGTACAATGAGCAGTTCTTC.